These 26 T cell receptor beta chains were all obtained from the same sample, sequenced in a study of OX40 agonist ivuxolimab in advanced cancers. Measured with immunoSEQ multiplex PCR; TCRdb has only the in-frame clones, and not every one. The repertoire includes tens of thousands of clones, around 88% of them detected once, and approximately 0.5% sits in the top ten. The material was CD4+ or CD8+ T cells sorted from blood, obtained in a trial of the OX40 agonist ivuxolimab. The source is an adult with an advanced solid tumor such as melanoma, head and neck, liver or kidney cancer.

This clone occurred once. V and J are TRBV28 and TRBJ1-5; the D is unclear. Germline CDR1 reads MDHEN; CDR2 reads SYDVKM. CDR3 length: 12 amino acids. Between the trimmed V and J ends, which lost 2 bases and 6 bases, there was a span of 5 bases. The CDR3 DNA is TGTGCCAGCAGTTTAGGCAGTCAGCCCCAGCATTTT. This encodes CASSLGSQPQHF.

The genes are TRBV5-1 and TRBJ1-4, with D possibly TRBD1 on 6 matching bases. Trimming shortened V by 4 bases and J by 3 bases, and 13 bases separated the two germline ends. This CDR3 region has 15 residues. CDR1 and CDR2 from the germline V gene are SGHRS and YFSETQ. This CDR3 reads CASSPARGANEKLFF. In nucleotides, the CDR3 is TGCGCCAGCAGCCCAGCCAGGGGCGCTAATGAAAAACTGTTTTTT.

This clone came up once. This CDR3 reads CASSLASTAKNIQYF. The CDR3 coding sequence is TGTGCCAGCAGCCTTGCTAGTACAGCCAAAAACATTCAGTACTTC. This chain connects TRBV28 to TRBJ2-4; no clear D gene. The CDR3 consists of 15 residues. The germline V gene has CDR1 MDHEN and CDR2 SYDVKM. Between the trimmed V and J ends, which lost 6 bases and 0 bases, there was a span of 12 bases.

In this sample, this clone turned up once. The chain joins TRBV2 to TRBJ1-4; 8 nucleotides agree with TRBD1. CDR1 and CDR2 (germline): SNHLY, FYNNEI. Trimming took 8 bases from V and 5 from J; bases not matched to a gene: 10. The CDR3 is 15 amino acids. Here the CDR3 reads CASDFDRGGNEKLFF. CDR3 sequence (DNA): TGTGCCAGCGACTTTGACAGGGGAGGCAATGAAAAACTGTTTTTT.

This rearrangement joins TRBV6-5 to TRBJ1-4, with D perhaps matching TRBD1 (6 bases). The ends were cut back, 2 bases at V and 3 bases at J, with 10 bases in the middle. The CDR3 is 15 amino acids. Germline V gene lookup returns CDR1 MNHEY and CDR2 SVGAGI. CDR3 amino acids: CASSYQTGPNEKLFF. In DNA form, the CDR3 reads TGTGCCAGCAGTTACCAGACAGGACCTAATGAAAAACTGTTTTTT.

The chain recombines TRBV28 with TRBJ1-2, with a tentative D call TRBD1 (6 bases). V was clipped by 4 bases and J by 9 bases, with 18 bases between them. The germline CDR1 and CDR2 sequences are MDHEN and SYDVKM. This CDR3 is built from 14 residues. The CDR3 region has the DNA TGTGCCAGCAGTTCGGGGACAACCGCTAGCAGCTACACCTTC. This codes for CASSSGTTASSYTF.

V gene TRBV7-9 combines with J gene TRBJ1-1; D is undetermined. The CDR3 is 13 residues long. Germline assignment: CDR1 SEHNR and CDR2 FQNEAQ (reference sequence). The germline V and J ends were trimmed by 4 bases and 0 bases, with 6 bases remaining between them. In DNA form, the CDR3 reads TGTGCCAGCAGCTCAGGTGTGAACACTGAAGCTTTCTTT. It yields the protein CASSSGVNTEAFF.

V is TRBV6-5 and J is TRBJ2-7, with D perhaps matching TRBD2 (6 bases). Deletions cut 6 bases from V and 5 bases from J, with 20 bases between. The germline V gene has CDR1 MNHEY and CDR2 SVGAGI. The CDR3 totals 15 residues. The CDR3 DNA follows: TGTGCCAGCAGGAATAGCGGAACGCCTCGGGACGAGCAGTACTTC. It is translated as CASRNSGTPRDEQYF.

This rearrangement joins TRBV9 to TRBJ1-3; 9 bases align to TRBD1. V lost 4 bases, J lost 7 bases, and 12 bases stayed unmatched. CDR3 length equals 16 residues. The germline V gene has CDR1 SGDLS and CDR2 YYNGEE. The CDR3 loop is CASSPSTGGATNTIYF. The CDR3 coding sequence is TGTGCCAGCAGCCCTTCGACAGGGGGTGCCACGAACACCATATATTTT.

The chain is built from TRBV29-1 and TRBJ1-5; 9 positions match TRBD1. With V trimmed by 6 bases and J by 3 bases, 6 bases remained unmatched. CDR1 SQVTM and CDR2 ANQGSEA come from the germline V gene. This CDR3 region has 14 residues. The DNA for the CDR3 is TGCAGCGTCCACAGGGGGCAAGTCAATCAGCCCCAGCATTTT. Translating it yields CSVHRGQVNQPQHF.

The CDR3 region is CASSYRGGSSTDTQYF. CDR3 nucleotides: TGTGCCAGCAGTTACCGGGGGGGTTCTAGCACAGATACGCAGTATTTT. The rearrangement joins TRBV6-5 to TRBJ2-3; 8 nucleotides align to TRBD2. Losses at the gene ends were 2 bases for V and 0 bases for J; bases not matched to a gene: 4. The CDR3 length is 16 residues. Looked up from germline, CDR1 is MNHEY and CDR2 is SVGAGI.

CDR3 sequence reads: CASSSTGGPSHTEAFF. CDR3 nucleotides: TGTGCCAGCAGCTCAACAGGGGGCCCGTCCCACACTGAAGCTTTCTTT. The chain is built from TRBV7-3 and TRBJ1-1; 9 nucleotides agree with TRBD1. The CDR3 has 16 amino acids. Per germline, CDR1 SGHTA and CDR2 FQGTGA. V dropped 4 bases and J dropped 3; count of bases not matched to a gene: 9.

The chain uses TRBV10-1 and TRBJ2-1, with D maybe TRBD2 (5 bases). Trimming pared 1 base from V and 5 bases from J, leaving 12 bases between. The CDR3 totals 15 residues. Germline assignment: CDR1 WNHNN and CDR2 SYGVQD (reference sequence). The CDR3 nucleotides are TGCGCCAGCAGTGAGTGGCTCCTCGGGGACAATGAGCAGTTCTTC. This codes for CASSEWLLGDNEQFF.

This chain connects TRBV18 to TRBJ2-1; D may be TRBD1 or TRBD2 (5 bases each). Trimming removed 5 bases from V and 5 bases from J, with 13 bases in between. The CDR3 loop spans 14 amino acids. Germline V CDR1 and CDR2: KGHSH, LQKENI. DNA of the CDR3: TGTGCCAGCTCATCCGGGACCAGTCACAATGAGCAGTTCTTC. Protein product: CASSSGTSHNEQFF.

The chain couples TRBV7-3 to TRBJ1-1; no clear D gene. Germline V gene sequence: CDR1 SGHTA, CDR2 FQGTGA. CDR3 length: 13 residues. V was cut by 2 bases and J by 2 bases, with 6 bases left in between. The CDR3 protein is CASSLLGNTEAFF. The CDR3 coding sequence is TGTGCCAGCAGCTTATTGGGAAACACTGAAGCTTTCTTT.

This chain joins TRBV6-1 and TRBJ1-2, with a tentative D call TRBD1 (6 bases). The CDR3 spans 13 residues. Trimming pared 6 bases from V and 6 bases from J, leaving 14 bases between. Germline CDR1 reads MNHNS; CDR2 reads SASEGT. CDR3 DNA sequence: TGTGCCAGCAGATACGACAGGTCTGATGGCTACACCTTC. It is translated as CASRYDRSDGYTF.

V usage is TRBV11-2 and J usage is TRBJ1-4; D not certain. The germline V and J ends were trimmed by 5 bases and 5 bases, with 12 bases remaining between them. Looked up from germline, CDR1 is SGHAT and CDR2 is FQNNGV. The CDR3 covers 14 residues. The CDR3 protein is CASSQRVINEKLFF. DNA for the CDR3: TGTGCCAGCAGCCAGAGGGTGATAAATGAAAAACTGTTTTTT.

The chain uses TRBV4-1 and TRBJ1-4; maybe TRBD1 (6 bases). The CDR3 sequence is 19 residues long. From germline, CDR1 is MGHRA and CDR2 YSYEKL. Trimming left V 4 bases short and J 3 bases short, with 24 bases between. CDR3 DNA sequence: TGCGCCAGCAGCCGTTCAGCGGGGGGAGGGGGTAAGGCTAATGAAAAACTGTTTTTT. Translating gives CASSRSAGGGGKANEKLFF.

V usage is TRBV11-3 and J usage is TRBJ2-2; tentatively, D is TRBD2 (5 bases). The CDR3 runs 13 residues. The V end was cut by 5 bases, the J end by 2 bases, with 6 bases between. Germline CDR1 SGHNT, CDR2 YENEEA. CDR3 sequence reads: CASSRLNTGELFF. CDR3 nucleotides: TGTGCCAGCAGCCGACTAAACACCGGGGAGCTGTTTTTT.

The chain combines TRBV2 with TRBJ2-5; 11 nucleotides match TRBD2. CDR1 and CDR2 (germline): SNHLY, FYNNEI. The CDR3 consists of 16 residues. Trimming at V came to 7 bases and at J to 4 bases, leaving 11 bases not matched to a gene. As DNA, the CDR3 is TGTGCCAGCATGAGAGGGACTAGCGGCTTTAGAGAGACCCAGTACTTC. Protein: CASMRGTSGFRETQYF.

The chain has TRBV6-1 and TRBJ1-5, with D possibly matching TRBD1 (5 bases). The germline V and J ends were trimmed by 5 bases and 2 bases, with 13 bases remaining between them. The length of the CDR3 is 15 residues. Germline V gives CDR1 MNHNS, CDR2 SASEGT. In nucleotides, the CDR3 is TGTGCCAGCAGTAAACAGGTGGGGGGCAATCAGCCCCAGCATTTT. Translation gives CASSKQVGGNQPQHF.

This chain joins TRBV10-2 and TRBJ1-6; D is possibly TRBD1 (6 bases). V was trimmed by 8 bases and J by 7 bases, leaving 18 bases between them. Germline-derived CDR1 and CDR2 are WSHSY and SAAADI. This CDR3 contains 15 residues. CDR3 residues: CASGYNRVENSPLHF. CDR3 coding DNA: TGCGCCAGCGGCTACAACAGGGTCGAGAATTCACCCCTCCACTTT.

CDR3: CASSLGTGGNEQYF. The CDR3 nucleotides are TGTGCCAGCAGCCTTGGGACAGGGGGCAACGAGCAGTACTTC. The rearrangement links TRBV4-2 to TRBJ2-5; 12 bases line up with TRBD1. The DNA end is a closer match to TRBJ2-7, so the J assignment may be wrong. Germline CDR1 and CDR2: LGHNA and YNFKEQ. The CDR3 loop spans 14 amino acids.

The chain has TRBV14 and TRBJ2-7; D remains ambiguous. Germline V gene lookup returns CDR1 SGHDN and CDR2 FVKESK. V lost 1 base and J lost 0, with 13 bases in between. CDR3 length: 16 residues. In DNA, the CDR3 is TGTGCCAGCAGCCAAGGTCAAGCTTTGAGCTCCTACGAGCAGTACTTC. Translation: CASSQGQALSSYEQYF.

The chain links TRBV10-3 to TRBJ2-2; D not resolved. Trimming shortened V by 10 bases and J by 6 bases, and 9 bases separated the two germline ends. Germline loops: CDR1 ENHRY, CDR2 SYGVKD. This CDR3 has 11 residues. The CDR3 loop reads CATSAPGELFF. The CDR3 coding sequence is TGTGCCACCTCGGCCCCCGGGGAGCTGTTTTTT.

The chain combines TRBV4-2 with TRBJ1-1; 9 positions agree with TRBD1. In germline, CDR1 is LGHNA, CDR2 YNFKEQ. J was trimmed by 4 bases and V by 1 base; bases with no gene match: 10. The CDR3 has 17 residues. CDR3 sequence reads: CASSQGDRDFSSTEAFF. CDR3 sequence (DNA): TGTGCCAGCAGCCAAGGGGACAGGGATTTTAGTAGCACTGAAGCTTTCTTT.